This TCR beta chain was captured in a study of T-cell memory formation after mild COVID-19 (dated by TCRdb to the early 2020s). Broadly, across the study: TCR sequence clusters from the two donors were found to be largely donor specific. T-cell clones expanding and contracting after mild COVID-19 in a couple of donors were tracked by longitudinal TCRalpha and TCRbeta repertoire sequencing. The cohort was made up of two young adult volunteers, one female and one male, who were previously healthy.

The CDR3 runs 11 amino acids, cysteine and phenylalanine included. CDR3 DNA is the only sequence kept; it has 33 bases, read in frame from the first base. CDR1 and CDR2 are read off the germline V gene (reference sequence) as DFQATT and SNEGSKA. On this clonotype: Its antigen is still unknown. Mismatch with germline at one junction end may stem from a read error.

Data came from an Illumina NovaSeq 6000. cDNA libraries for TCRalpha and TCRbeta were prepared by 5'RACE using constant-segment primers, with sample barcodes and unique molecular identifiers added. Trizol reagent was used to extract RNA from every sample. The libraries were amplified in two PCR steps, and the second step added a second sample barcode and Illumina TruSeq adapters. The libraries were sequenced on an Illumina NovaSeq using 2 x 150 bp paired-end reads. The study's own analysis went as follows. Reads were demultiplexed and collapsed into UMI-guided consensus sequences with migec v1.2.7. Using mixcr v2.1.11, UMI consensuses were aligned to TRA and TRB V and J templates and then assembled into clonotypes. A clonotype was counted as expanded or contracted only when both edgeR and NoisET called the clonotype significant, with the noise models trained on biological replicates. edgeR calls used a false discovery rate-adjusted p below 0.01 and a log2 fold-change threshold of 1. PCA with hierarchical clustering of max-normalized trajectories of the 1000 most abundant clonotypes was used as exploratory dynamics analysis. Separately sequenced CD4+ and CD8+ repertoires were used to assign the CD4 or CD8 phenotype of responding clones. Starting from the raw public reads, TCRdb applied fastp trimming at Q25, assembled clones with MiXCR and retained in-frame beta chains. When rows share a CDR3 protein, they turn into one entry using the most common DNA and genes. The V and J calls follow TCRdb's processing rather than the paper's. This sample comprises fewer than 250,000 distinct CDR3 sequences, roughly 30% of them detected only once. About 10% of the sample is held by the ten biggest clonotypes.

General findings and caveats noted by the study authors: Contracting CD4+ clones appeared mostly in the CM and EM memory subsets, whereas CD8+ clones were enriched in EMRA. Clones that contracted from day 15 to 85 showed balanced CD4/CD8 phenotypes, whereas a second wave of clones that expanded from day 15 to 37 leaned towards CD4+. Only two mild cases were covered in the study, and larger cohorts including severe cases with pre-infection samples were considered necessary. Whether the second-wave clones peaking on day 37 were SARS-CoV-2 specific was not confirmed. Some responding clones were found in pre-infection memory, which suggests that pre-existing cross-reactive memory T cells took part in the SARS-CoV-2 response.

PBMCs were isolated by Ficoll-Paque density gradient centrifugation. The receptor chain draws on TRBV20-1 and TRBJ2-3, with the D gene possibly TRBD1 or TRBD2, each one fitting 5 bases. The source material was PBMCs or a T cell subset sorted from them (not recorded which). The clonotype originates from an adult woman who had mild COVID-19 (a few samples of this study predate the infection). The sample titles of this study are shuffled in the database, so cell type and time point are left out; the donor was told from shared clones. In nucleotide form, the sequence is TGCAGTGCTAGTTACGGCCGGGGCCTGGATTTT. This gives the protein CSASYGRGLDF.